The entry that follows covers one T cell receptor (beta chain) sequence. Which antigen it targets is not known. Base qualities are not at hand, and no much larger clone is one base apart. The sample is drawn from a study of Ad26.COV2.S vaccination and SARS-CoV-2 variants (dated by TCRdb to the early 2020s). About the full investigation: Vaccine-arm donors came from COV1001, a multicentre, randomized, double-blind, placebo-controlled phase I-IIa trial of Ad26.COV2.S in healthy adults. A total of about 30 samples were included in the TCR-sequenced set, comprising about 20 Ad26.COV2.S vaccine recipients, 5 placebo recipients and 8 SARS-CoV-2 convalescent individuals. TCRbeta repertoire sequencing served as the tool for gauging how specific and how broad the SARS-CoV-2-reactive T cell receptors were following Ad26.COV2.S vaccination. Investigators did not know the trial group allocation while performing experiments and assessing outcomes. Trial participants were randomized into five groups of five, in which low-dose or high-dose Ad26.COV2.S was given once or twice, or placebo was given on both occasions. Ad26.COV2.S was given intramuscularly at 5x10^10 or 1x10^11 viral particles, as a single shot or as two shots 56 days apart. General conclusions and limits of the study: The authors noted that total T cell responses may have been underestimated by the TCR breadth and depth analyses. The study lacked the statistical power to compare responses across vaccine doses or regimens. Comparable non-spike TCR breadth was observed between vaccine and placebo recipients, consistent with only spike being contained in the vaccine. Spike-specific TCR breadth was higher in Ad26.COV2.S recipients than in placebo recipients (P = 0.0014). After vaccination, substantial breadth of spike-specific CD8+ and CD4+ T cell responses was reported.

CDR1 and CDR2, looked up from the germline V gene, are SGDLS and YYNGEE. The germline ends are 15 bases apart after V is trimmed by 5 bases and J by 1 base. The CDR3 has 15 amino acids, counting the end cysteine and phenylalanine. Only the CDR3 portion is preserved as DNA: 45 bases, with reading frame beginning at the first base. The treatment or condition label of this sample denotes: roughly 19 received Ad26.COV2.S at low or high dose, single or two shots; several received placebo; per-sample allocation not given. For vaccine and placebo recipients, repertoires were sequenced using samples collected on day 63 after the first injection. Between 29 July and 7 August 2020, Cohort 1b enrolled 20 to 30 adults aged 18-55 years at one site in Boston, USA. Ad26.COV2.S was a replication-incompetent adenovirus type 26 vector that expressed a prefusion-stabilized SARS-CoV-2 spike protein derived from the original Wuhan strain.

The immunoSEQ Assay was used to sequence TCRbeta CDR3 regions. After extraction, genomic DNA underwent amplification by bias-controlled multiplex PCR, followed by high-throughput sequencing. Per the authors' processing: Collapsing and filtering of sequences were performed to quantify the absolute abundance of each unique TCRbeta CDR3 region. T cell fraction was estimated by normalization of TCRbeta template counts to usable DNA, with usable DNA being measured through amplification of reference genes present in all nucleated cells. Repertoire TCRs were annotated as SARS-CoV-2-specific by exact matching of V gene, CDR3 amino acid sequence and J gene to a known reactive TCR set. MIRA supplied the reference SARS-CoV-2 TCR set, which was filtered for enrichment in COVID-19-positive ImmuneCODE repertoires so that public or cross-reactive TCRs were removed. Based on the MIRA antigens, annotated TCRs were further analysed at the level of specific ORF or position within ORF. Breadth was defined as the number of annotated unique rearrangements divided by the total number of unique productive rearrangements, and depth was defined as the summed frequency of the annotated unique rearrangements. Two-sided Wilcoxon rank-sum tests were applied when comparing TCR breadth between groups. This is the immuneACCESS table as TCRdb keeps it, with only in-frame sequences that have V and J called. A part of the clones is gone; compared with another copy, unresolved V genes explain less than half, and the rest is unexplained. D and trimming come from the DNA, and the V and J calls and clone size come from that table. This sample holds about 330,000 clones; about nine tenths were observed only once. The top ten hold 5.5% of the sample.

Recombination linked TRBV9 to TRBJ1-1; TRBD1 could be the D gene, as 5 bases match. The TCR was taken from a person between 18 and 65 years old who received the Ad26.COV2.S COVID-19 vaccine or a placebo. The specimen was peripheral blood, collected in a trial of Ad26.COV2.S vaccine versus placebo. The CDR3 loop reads CASRGGEGANTEAFF. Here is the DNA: TGTGCCAGCAGGGGAGGGGAAGGGGCGAACACTGAAGCTTTCTTT.